These 8 T cell receptor beta chains share one sample of origin, sequenced in a study of T cells in Graves' hyperthyroidism and ophthalmopathy (dated by TCRdb to about 2019). Receptor libraries were prepared by multiplex PCR. Sequencing used an Illumina HiSeq 2000. The TCR beta CDR3 regions were amplified from the RNA transcripts. A first-round RT-PCR of the TCR CDR3 used the HTBI primer set with the Qiagen OneStep RT-PCR kit. Clones were called with MiXCR by TCRdb after fastp trimmed the public reads at Q25, and only in-frame beta chains were retained. Under each unique CDR3 protein, matching rows form one entry showing the most common genes and DNA. A total of 600,000 to 850,000 distinct CDR3 sequences appear in this sample, approximately 19% of them only once. Of the sample, about a sixth falls within the top ten clones. The specimen was blood. The receptors here all came from a woman in her forties or fifties with Graves' hyperthyroidism that later progressed to Graves' ophthalmopathy.

In its sample, this clonotype was seen once. The gene calls are TRBV11-2 and TRBJ2-5; 13 bases fit TRBD2. CDR3 length equals 17 residues. Germline CDR1 is SGHAT and CDR2 is FQNNGV. Trimming cost V 8 bases and J 2 bases; bases outside gene matches: 11. CDR3 in amino acids: CASGKLPGLAGQETQYF. CDR3 bases: TGTGCCAGCGGAAAGTTGCCGGGACTAGCGGGGCAAGAGACCCAGTACTTC. Together with reference TRBV11-2 and TRBJ2-5, the CDR3 gives the full variable domain: EAGVAQSPRYKIIEKRQSVAFWCNPISGHATLYWYQQILGQGPKLLIQFQNNGVVDDSQLPKDRFSAERLKGVDSTLKIQPAKLEDSAVYLCASGKLPGLAGQETQYFGPGTRLLVL.

This clonotype was seen many times. The chain joins TRBV6-6 to TRBJ2-7; D is possibly TRBD1 (7 bases). V lost 2 bases and J lost 4, with 15 bases in between. This CDR3 is 15 amino acids long. The germline CDR1 and CDR2 sequences are MNHNY and SVGAGI (reference sequence). This CDR3 is CASSYVQGGSYEQYF. The DNA for the CDR3 is TGTGCCAGCAGTTACGTCCAGGGGGGAAGTTACGAGCAGTACTTC.

There are many counts of this clonotype. V usage is TRBV3-1 and J usage is TRBJ2-7; tentatively, D is TRBD1 (6 bases). The V end lost 3 bases, the J end lost 6 bases, and 9 bases lay between the germline ends. This CDR3 spans 12 amino acids. Germline lookup yields CDR1 LGHDT and CDR2 YNNKEL (reference sequence). CDR3 region: CASSHEDSEQYF. For the CDR3, the DNA is TGTGCCAGCAGCCATGAGGACAGCGAGCAGTACTTC.

This clonotype has ten or more counts. J is TRBJ1-5 and V is TRBV12-3 or TRBV12-4; 8 bases align to TRBD1. V lost 6 bases and J lost 7; bases outside the gene matches: 11. This CDR3 has 15 amino acids. CDR3 protein: CASRYSGGAGQPQHF. CDR3 sequence (DNA): TGTGCCAGCAGGTATTCAGGGGGCGCGGGGCAGCCCCAGCATTTT.

The chain uses TRBV7-9 and TRBJ2-2; 12 bases agree with TRBD2. The CDR3 has 16 amino acids. J lost 3 bases, V lost 5 bases, and 4 bases had no gene match. Per the germline V gene, CDR1 is SEHNR and CDR2 is FQNEAQ (reference sequence). CDR3 nucleotide sequence: TGTGCCAGCAGCCCGACTAGCGGGGGACACACCGGGGAGCTGTTTTTT. Translating gives CASSPTSGGHTGELFF.

This clonotype has ten or more counts. This chain links TRBV18 with TRBJ1-4; maybe TRBD1 (5 bases). V was cut by 3 bases and J by 8 bases, with 16 bases left in between. The CDR3 totals 15 residues. The germline CDR1 and CDR2 sequences are KGHSH and LQKENI. CDR3 region: CASSPRTGFDEKLFF. In DNA, the CDR3 is TGTGCCAGCTCACCGCGCACAGGTTTTGACGAAAAACTGTTTTTT.

This clonotype occurred many times. The chain couples TRBV12-3 or TRBV12-4 to TRBJ2-1; D perhaps matches TRBD1 (5 bases). This CDR3 contains 14 residues. Trimming cost V 7 bases and J 8 bases, with 18 bases left between them. CDR3 nucleotide sequence: TGTGCCAGCACCGTAGCCGACAGTGTGCATGAGCAGTTCTTC. Protein sequence: CASTVADSVHEQFF.

This clonotype occurred a few times. This chain joins TRBV6-2 or TRBV6-3 and TRBJ2-3; TRBD1 is a possible D gene (6 bases). Germline V gene lookup returns CDR1 MNHEY and CDR2 SVGEGT. Trimming removed 10 bases from V and 2 bases from J, with 22 bases in between. The CDR3 extends over 16 amino acids. The CDR3 loop is CANRAGTPDHTDTQYF. The CDR3 region has the DNA TGTGCCAACAGAGCTGGGACACCAGACCACACAGATACGCAGTATTTT.